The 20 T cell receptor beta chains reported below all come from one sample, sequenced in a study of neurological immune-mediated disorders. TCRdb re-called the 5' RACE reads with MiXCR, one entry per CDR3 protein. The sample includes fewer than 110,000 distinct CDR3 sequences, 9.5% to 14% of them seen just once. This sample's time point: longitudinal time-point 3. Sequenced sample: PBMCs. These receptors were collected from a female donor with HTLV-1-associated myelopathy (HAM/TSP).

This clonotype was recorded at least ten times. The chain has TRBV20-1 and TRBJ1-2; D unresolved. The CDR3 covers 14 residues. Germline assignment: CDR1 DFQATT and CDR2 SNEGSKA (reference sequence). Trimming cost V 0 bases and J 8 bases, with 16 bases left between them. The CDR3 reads CSARDSSAVGGYTF. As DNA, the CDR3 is TGCAGTGCTAGAGATTCCTCCGCGGTGGGAGGCTACACCTTC.

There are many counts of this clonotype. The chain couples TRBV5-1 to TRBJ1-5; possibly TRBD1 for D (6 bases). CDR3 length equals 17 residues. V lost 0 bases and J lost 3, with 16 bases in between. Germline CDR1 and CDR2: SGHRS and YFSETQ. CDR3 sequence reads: CASSLGAGGASNQPQHF. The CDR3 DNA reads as TGCGCCAGCAGCTTGGGAGCCGGGGGCGCGTCCAATCAGCCCCAGCATTTT.

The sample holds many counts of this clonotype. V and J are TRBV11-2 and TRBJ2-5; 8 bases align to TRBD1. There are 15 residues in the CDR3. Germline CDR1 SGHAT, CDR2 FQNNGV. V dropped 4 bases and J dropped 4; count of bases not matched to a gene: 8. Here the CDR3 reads CASSSAAGGIETQYF. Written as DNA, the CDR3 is TGTGCCAGCAGCTCCGCAGCAGGGGGCATAGAGACCCAGTACTTC.

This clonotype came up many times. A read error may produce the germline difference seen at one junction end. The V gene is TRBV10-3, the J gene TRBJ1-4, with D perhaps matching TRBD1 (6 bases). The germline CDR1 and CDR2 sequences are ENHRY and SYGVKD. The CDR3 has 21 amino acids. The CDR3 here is CAISESVTGINSTATNEKLFF. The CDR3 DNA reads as TGTGCCATCAGCGAGTCAGTGACAGGAATAAATTCCACTGCAACTAATGAAAAACTGTTTTTT.

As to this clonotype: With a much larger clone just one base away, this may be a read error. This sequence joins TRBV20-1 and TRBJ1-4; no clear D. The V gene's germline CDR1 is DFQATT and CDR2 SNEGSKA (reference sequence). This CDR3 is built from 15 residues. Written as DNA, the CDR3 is TGCAGTGCTCACCCAACTACCACAACTAATGAAAAAATGTTTTTT. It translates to CSAHPTTTTNEKMFF.

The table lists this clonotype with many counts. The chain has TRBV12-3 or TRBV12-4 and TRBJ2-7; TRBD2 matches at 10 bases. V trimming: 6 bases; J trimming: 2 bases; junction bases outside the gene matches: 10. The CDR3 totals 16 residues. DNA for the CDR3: TGTGCCAGCAGCCCCTATAGCGGGGGGCTTCCCTACGAGCAGTACTTC. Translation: CASSPYSGGLPYEQYF.

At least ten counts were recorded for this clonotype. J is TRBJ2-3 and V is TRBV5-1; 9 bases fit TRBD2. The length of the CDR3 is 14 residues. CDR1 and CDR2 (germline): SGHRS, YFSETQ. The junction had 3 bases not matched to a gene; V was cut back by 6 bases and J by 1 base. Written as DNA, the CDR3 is TGCGCCAGCACCCAGCGGGGGGGCACAGATACGCAGTATTTT. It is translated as CASTQRGGTDTQYF.

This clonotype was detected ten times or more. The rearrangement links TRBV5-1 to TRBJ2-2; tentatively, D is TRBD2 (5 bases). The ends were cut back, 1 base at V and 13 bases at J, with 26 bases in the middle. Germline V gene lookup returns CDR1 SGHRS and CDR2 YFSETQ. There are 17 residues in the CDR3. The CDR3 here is CASSLSVGDSAARGLFF. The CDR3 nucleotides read TGCGCCAGCAGCTTGTCTGTTGGAGATAGCGCGGCCCGTGGGCTGTTTTTT. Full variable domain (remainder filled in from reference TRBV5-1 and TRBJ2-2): KAGVTQTPRYLIKTRGQQVTLSCSPISGHRSVSWYQQTPGQGLQFLFEYFSETQRNKGNFPGRFSGRQFSNSRSEMNVSTLELGDSALYLCASSLSVGDSAARGLFFGEGSRLTVL.

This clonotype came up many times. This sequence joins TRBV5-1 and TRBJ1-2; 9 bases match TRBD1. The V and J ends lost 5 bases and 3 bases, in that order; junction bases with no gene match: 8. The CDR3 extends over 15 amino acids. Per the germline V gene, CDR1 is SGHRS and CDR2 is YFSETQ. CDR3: CASSQGTGGDYGYTF. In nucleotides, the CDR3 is TGCGCCAGCAGTCAGGGTACAGGGGGCGACTATGGCTACACCTTC. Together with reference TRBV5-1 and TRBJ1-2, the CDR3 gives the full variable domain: KAGVTQTPRYLIKTRGQQVTLSCSPISGHRSVSWYQQTPGQGLQFLFEYFSETQRNKGNFPGRFSGRQFSNSRSEMNVSTLELGDSALYLCASSQGTGGDYGYTFGSGTRLTVV.

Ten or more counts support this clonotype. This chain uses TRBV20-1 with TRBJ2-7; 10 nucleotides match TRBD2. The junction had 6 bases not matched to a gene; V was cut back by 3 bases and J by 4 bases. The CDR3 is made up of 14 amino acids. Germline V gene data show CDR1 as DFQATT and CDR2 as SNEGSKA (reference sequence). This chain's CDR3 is CSASGSGGNYEQYF. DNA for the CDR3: TGCAGTGCTAGCGGTAGCGGGGGGAATTACGAGCAGTACTTC.

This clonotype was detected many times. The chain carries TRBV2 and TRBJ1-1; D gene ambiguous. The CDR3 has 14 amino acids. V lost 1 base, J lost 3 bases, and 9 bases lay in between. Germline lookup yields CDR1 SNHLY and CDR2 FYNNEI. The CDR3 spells CASSEGWGYTEAFF. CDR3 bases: TGTGCCAGCAGTGAAGGTTGGGGATACACTGAAGCTTTCTTT.

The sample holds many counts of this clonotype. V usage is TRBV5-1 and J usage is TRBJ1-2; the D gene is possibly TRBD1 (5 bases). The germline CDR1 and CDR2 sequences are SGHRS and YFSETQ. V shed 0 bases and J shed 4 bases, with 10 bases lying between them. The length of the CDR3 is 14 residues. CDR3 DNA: TGCGCCAGCAGCTTGGCCGGGACGGTCTATGGCTACACCTTC. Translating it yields CASSLAGTVYGYTF.

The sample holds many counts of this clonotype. The CDR3 here is CASSDRGNNEQFF. The CDR3 DNA follows: TGTGCCAGCAGTGACAGGGGAAACAATGAGCAGTTCTTC. The V and J genes are TRBV2 and TRBJ2-1, with D possibly being TRBD1 (6 bases). The CDR3 consists of 13 residues. Trimming took off 3 bases at V and 5 bases at J, with 8 bases between the two ends. Germline CDR1 reads SNHLY; CDR2 reads FYNNEI.

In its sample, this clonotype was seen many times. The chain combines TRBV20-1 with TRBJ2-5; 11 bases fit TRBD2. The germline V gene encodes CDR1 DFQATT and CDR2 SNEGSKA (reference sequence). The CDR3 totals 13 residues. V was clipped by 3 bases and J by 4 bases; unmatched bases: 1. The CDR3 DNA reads TGCAGTGCTAGGGGACTAGCGGTAGAGACCCAGTACTTC. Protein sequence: CSARGLAVETQYF.

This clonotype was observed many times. In DNA, the CDR3 is TGCAGTGCTAGAGGCGACCGGGGCGTCTATGGCTACACCTTC. This translates into CSARGDRGVYGYTF. This chain connects TRBV20-1 to TRBJ1-2; the D gene is possibly TRBD1 (5 bases). This CDR3 has 14 amino acids. CDR1 DFQATT and CDR2 SNEGSKA come from the germline V gene (reference sequence). Deletions cut 1 base from V and 4 bases from J, with 13 bases between.

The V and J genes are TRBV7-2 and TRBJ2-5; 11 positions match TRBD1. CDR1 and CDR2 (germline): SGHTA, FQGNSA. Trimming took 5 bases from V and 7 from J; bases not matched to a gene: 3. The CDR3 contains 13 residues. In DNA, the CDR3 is TGTGCCAGCAGCCCGGGACAGGGGGGGACCCAGTACTTC. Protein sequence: CASSPGQGGTQYF.

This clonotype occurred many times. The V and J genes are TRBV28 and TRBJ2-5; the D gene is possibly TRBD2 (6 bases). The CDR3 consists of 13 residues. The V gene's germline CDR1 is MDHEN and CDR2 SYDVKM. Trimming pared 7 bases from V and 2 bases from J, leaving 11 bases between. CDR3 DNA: TGTGCCAGCAATTCCGGGACTCAAGAGACCCAGTACTTC. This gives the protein CASNSGTQETQYF.

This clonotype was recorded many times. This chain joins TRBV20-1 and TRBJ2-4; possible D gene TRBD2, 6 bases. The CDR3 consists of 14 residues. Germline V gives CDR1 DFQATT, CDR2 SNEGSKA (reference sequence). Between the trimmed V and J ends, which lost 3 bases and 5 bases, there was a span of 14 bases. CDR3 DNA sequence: TGCAGTGCTAGGGGGAGGAAGGGTGAAAACATTCAGTACTTC. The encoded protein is CSARGRKGENIQYF.

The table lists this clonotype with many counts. CDR3 region: CASSLERRYEQYF. As DNA, the CDR3 is TGTGCCAGCAGCTTGGAACGGAGATACGAGCAGTACTTC. The chain is built from TRBV5-6 and TRBJ2-7; no clear D. V gave up 0 bases and J gave up 4 bases, with 8 bases separating them. The CDR3 is made up of 13 amino acids. The germline CDR1 and CDR2 sequences are SGHDT and YYEEEE.

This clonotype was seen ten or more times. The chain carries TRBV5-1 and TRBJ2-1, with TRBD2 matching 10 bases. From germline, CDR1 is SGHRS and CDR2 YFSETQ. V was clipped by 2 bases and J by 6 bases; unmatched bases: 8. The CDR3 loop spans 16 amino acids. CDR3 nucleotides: TGCGCCAGCAGCTTACTAGCGGGGAACTCCCGCAATGAGCAGTTCTTC. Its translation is CASSLLAGNSRNEQFF.